This TCR beta chain appears in the sequencing data of a study of CD8+CD57+ T cells in acquired aplastic anemia. Turning to the study itself: Roughly 3.2 ug was the average amount of DNA from sorted CD4+ and CD8+ cells. Average CD4+ read depth in healthy donors was about 9.8 million reads.

Both TCR beta VDJ combination and CDR3 sequence profiling were carried out. Genomic DNA was the template for this profiling. TCRdb reprocessed the reads with MiXCR, giving one entry per CDR3 protein. Of over 40,000 distinct CDR3 sequences listed, approximately 72% are singletons. The CDR3 is made up of 15 amino acids. Trimming at V came to 4 bases and at J to 10 bases, leaving 11 bases not matched to a gene. Germline CDR1 SNHLY, CDR2 FYNNEI. This sequence joins TRBV2 and TRBJ2-1, with 9 bases matching TRBD2. This TCR was sampled from a human donor in good health, serving as a control. Sample: sorted CD4+, CD8+, or CD8+CD57+ T cells (not recorded which) from PBMCs. CDR3 amino acids: CASSARPLAGTEQFF. The CDR3 DNA reads TGTGCCAGCAGTGCTAGACCTCTAGCGGGAACAGAGCAGTTCTTC.